These T cell receptor beta chains were read from a single sample in a study of blood T cell repertoires in COVID-19. Assay: immunoSEQ multiplex PCR; the TCRdb copy retains only in-frame clones and omits some. The sample consists of 250,000 to 400,000 clones, about 87% of them appearing once. The sequencing sample was made of peripheral blood. Receptor source: a woman aged 25-40 years with COVID-19, enrolled during active disease. The CDR3 runs from the conserved cysteine through the conserved F or W. The size entry is marked missing in some rows and otherwise reads once, few, many or a size class.

CDR3 length,clone size,J gene,V gene,CDR3 protein
13,-,TRBJ2-5,TRBV18,CASSRRQGETQYF
15,-,TRBJ1-4,TRBV13,CASSSWGTGFEKLFF
15,once,TRBJ2-1,TRBV6-1,CASSDMSGGAGEQFF
16,-,TRBJ1-5,TRBV19,CASSIGRGLREQPQHF
11,once,TRBJ1-2,TRBV9,CASSGGRGVTF
12,-,TRBJ2-3,TRBV2,CASRLAGDTQYF
12,-,TRBJ1-4,TRBV7-9,CAGTGPNEKLFF
13,-,TRBJ2-1,TRBV6-1,CASSERQGTEQFF
14,few,TRBJ1-1,TRBV6-2/TRBV6-3,CASSHPGTGTEAFF
15,-,TRBJ2-5,TRBV7-9,CASSSDGRGRETQYF
17,-,TRBJ2-3,TRBV27,CASSQPGLAGTGGAQYF
13,-,TRBJ1-5,TRBV5-6,CASSRTGNQPQHF
12,-,TRBJ1-6,TRBV5-8,CASTWGTSPLHF
14,-,TRBJ1-5,TRBV19,CASSILQGAQPQHF
17,once,TRBJ1-6,TRBV4-3,CASSQRQGSELNSPLHF
16,-,TRBJ1-6,TRBV6-6,CASSRGQGEANSPLHF
16,-,TRBJ2-2,TRBV27,CASSPSAGGYPGELFF
14,-,TRBJ1-1,TRBV18,CASSPDRANTEAFF
11,-,TRBJ1-2,TRBV29-1,CSGQDNYGYTF
11,-,TRBJ1-4,TRBV19,CASSLNEKLFF
17,-,TRBJ2-1,TRBV27,CASSFGAGERHRNEQFF
11,once,TRBJ2-1,TRBV5-8,CASRLEIEQFF
15,-,TRBJ1-2,TRBV6-5,CASSRPGTGEEGYTF
14,-,TRBJ2-4,TRBV6-5,CASIDRGGSNIQYF
14,-,TRBJ2-2,TRBV6-5,CASVTGSDTGELFF